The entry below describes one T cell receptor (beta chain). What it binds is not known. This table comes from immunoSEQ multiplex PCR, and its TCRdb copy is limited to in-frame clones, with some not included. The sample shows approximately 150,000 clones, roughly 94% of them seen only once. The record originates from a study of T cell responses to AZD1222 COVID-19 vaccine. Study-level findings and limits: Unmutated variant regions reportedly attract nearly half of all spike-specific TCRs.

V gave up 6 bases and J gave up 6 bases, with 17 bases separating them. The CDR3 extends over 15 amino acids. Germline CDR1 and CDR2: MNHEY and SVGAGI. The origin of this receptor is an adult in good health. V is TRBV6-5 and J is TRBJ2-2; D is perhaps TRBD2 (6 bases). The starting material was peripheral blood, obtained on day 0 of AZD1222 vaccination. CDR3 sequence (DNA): TGTGCCAGCAGCCTCGAAAGACTAGTAGCCGGGGAGCTGTTTTTT. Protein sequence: CASSLERLVAGELFF.